Below are 14 T cell receptor beta chains sequenced from a single sample in a study of OX40 agonist ivuxolimab in advanced cancers. TCRdb's table, derived via immunoSEQ multiplex PCR, lists solely in-frame clones and lacks some. The profile covers 9,500 to 15,000 clones, with roughly 77% appearing a single time and approximately 26% taken by the ten largest. This material consisted of CD4+ or CD8+ T cells sorted from blood, taken in a trial of the OX40 agonist ivuxolimab. The receptor set was obtained from an adult with an advanced solid tumor such as melanoma, head and neck, liver or kidney cancer.

This clone was observed a few times. The chain links TRBV7-2 to TRBJ2-7; a weak D match, TRBD2 (6 bases). Looked up from germline, CDR1 is SGHTA and CDR2 is FQGNSA. The V end lost 1 base, the J end lost 2 bases, and 12 bases lay between the germline ends. The CDR3 has 15 residues. The CDR3 region has the DNA TGTGCCAGCAGCTTAGGGGGCGGGGTCGCCTACGAGCAGTACTTC. This sequence encodes CASSLGGGVAYEQYF. Filled out from reference TRBV7-2 and TRBJ2-7, the complete variable domain reads GAGVSQSPSNKVTEKGKDVELRCDPISGHTALYWYRQSLGQGLEFLIYFQGNSAPDKSGLPSDRFSAERTGGSVSTLTIQRTQQEDSAVYLCASSLGGGVAYEQYFGPGTRLTVT.

This clone was picked up a small number of times. The CDR3, as DNA: TGCGCCAGCAGCCAAGGGAGCGGGACAGGGGAAAAACTGTTTTTT. Amino acids: CASSQGSGTGEKLFF. The V and J genes are TRBV4-3 and TRBJ1-4; 9 nucleotides align to TRBD1. V was pared by 1 base and J by 8 bases, with 5 bases of the junction left unmatched. The CDR3 covers 15 residues. CDR1 is LGHNA, CDR2 YSLEER, per germline.

This chain uses TRBV7-2 with TRBJ2-7; 16 bases fit TRBD2. This CDR3 contains 17 residues. Germline trimming cut 1 base from V and 6 bases from J; bases unmatched to any gene: 6. Germline CDR1 SGHTA, CDR2 FQGNSA. CDR3 loop: CASSLEGLAGGLSEQYF. The CDR3 DNA sequence: TGTGCCAGCAGCTTAGAGGGACTAGCGGGAGGGCTGAGCGAGCAGTACTTC. The full variable domain, rest sourced from reference TRBV7-2 and TRBJ2-7, is GAGVSQSPSNKVTEKGKDVELRCDPISGHTALYWYRQSLGQGLEFLIYFQGNSAPDKSGLPSDRFSAERTGGSVSTLTIQRTQQEDSAVYLCASSLEGLAGGLSEQYFGPGTRLTVT.

The gene calls are TRBV15 and TRBJ2-3; tentative D call: TRBD2 (7 bases). Per germline, CDR1 LNHNV and CDR2 YYDKDF (reference sequence). This CDR3 is built from 16 residues. Trimming cost V 0 bases and J 5 bases, with 15 bases left between them. The CDR3, as DNA: TGTGCCACCAGCAGAGATTTGAGGGAGGGGGGAGATACGCAGTATTTT. Protein: CATSRDLREGGDTQYF.

CDR3 nucleotide sequence: TGCGCCAGCAGTCCGGCGGGGACTAGCGTCGCAGATACGCAGTATTTT. This encodes CASSPAGTSVADTQYF. This chain joins TRBV10-2 and TRBJ2-3; 10 nucleotides align to TRBD2. The ends lost 5 bases at V and 4 bases at J; junction bases unmatched: 9. Germline V gene lookup returns CDR1 WSHSY and CDR2 SAAADI. The CDR3 is 16 amino acids.

The rearrangement joins TRBV2 to TRBJ2-5; no firm D call. Trimming stripped 4 bases from V and 5 bases from J, with 11 bases between. Per the germline V gene, CDR1 is SNHLY and CDR2 is FYNNEI. The CDR3 covers 13 residues. The CDR3 bases are TGTGCCAGCAGTGGCTGGGGTGGGGAGACCCAGTACTTC. Protein: CASSGWGGETQYF.

This clone was found once. An end of the junction differs from the germline gene, which may be a read error. The chain employs TRBV27 and TRBJ1-1, with TRBD1 as a possible D gene (5 bases). The CDR3 has 14 amino acids. Germline V CDR1 and CDR2: MNHEY, SMNVEV (reference sequence). CDR3 sequence (DNA): TGTGCCAGCAGTTTAGTTTCAGGGAACCCTGAAGCTTTCTTT. Its protein product is CASSLVSGNPEAFF.

J is TRBJ2-2 and V is TRBV6-6; 8 bases fit TRBD1. The CDR3 totals 15 residues. Germline loops: CDR1 MNHNY, CDR2 SVGAGI (reference sequence). The V gene end was trimmed by 6 bases and the J gene end by 4 bases; junction bases not matched to a gene: 7. CDR3 bases: TGTGCCAGCAGGGAGATCAGGGGGCTCACCGGGGAGCTGTTTTTT. Translated: CASREIRGLTGELFF.

This clone was seen more than once but under ten times. This sequence joins TRBV29-1 and TRBJ1-4; no firm D call. Trimming removed 0 bases at V and 14 bases at J, with 13 bases between. This CDR3 is 12 amino acids long. Per germline, CDR1 SQVTM and CDR2 ANQGSEA. The CDR3: CSVEDPRRRLFF. The CDR3 coding sequence is TGCAGCGTTGAAGATCCCCGGAGGCGGCTGTTTTTT.

In DNA, the CDR3 is TGTGCCAGCAGCACCGGGACAGGCGTCTACGAGCAGTACTTC. Its translation is CASSTGTGVYEQYF. V gene TRBV5-4 combines with J gene TRBJ2-7, with 8 bases fitting TRBD1. Trimming took 4 bases from V and 3 from J; bases not matched to a gene: 6. Germline assignment: CDR1 SGHNT and CDR2 YYREEE (reference sequence). CDR3 length: 14 residues.

The chain uses TRBV2 and TRBJ1-1; D is uncertain. The CDR3 contains 15 residues. Germline CDR1 is SNHLY and CDR2 is FYNNEI. V was shortened by 1 base and J by 0 bases, with 9 bases between the two germline ends. The CDR3 spells CASSEDEGLNTEAFF. CDR3 bases: TGTGCCAGCAGTGAAGACGAAGGGTTGAACACTGAAGCTTTCTTT. The full variable domain, completed using reference TRBV2 and TRBJ1-1, is EPEVTQTPSHQVTQMGQEVILRCVPISNHLYFYWYRQILGQKVEFLVSFYNNEISEKSEIFDDQFSVERPDGSNFTLKIRSTKLEDSAMYFCASSEDEGLNTEAFFGQGTRLTVV.

This chain joins TRBV27 and TRBJ2-2; perhaps TRBD1 as D (6 bases). The CDR3 spans 17 residues. V was clipped by 2 bases and J by 7 bases, with 20 bases between them. Germline CDR1 MNHEY, CDR2 SMNVEV (reference sequence). CDR3 nucleotide sequence: TGTGCCAGCAGTTTACAGTTACAGATCAAAGGGGGCGGGGAGCTGTTTTTT. This codes for CASSLQLQIKGGGELFF.

The chain carries TRBV28 and TRBJ2-5; TRBD1 matches 7 bases. The V segment lost 6 bases and the J segment 5 bases; nucleotides outside the gene matches: 12. CDR1 and CDR2 from the germline V gene are MDHEN and SYDVKM. CDR3 length: 15 residues. CDR3 sequence: CASSPGTAKGETQYF. As DNA, the CDR3 is TGTGCCAGCAGCCCTGGGACAGCTAAAGGCGAGACCCAGTACTTC.

This chain connects TRBV10-2 to TRBJ2-4; D gene uncertain. Trimming removed 2 bases at V and 1 base at J, with 12 bases between. This CDR3 has 16 amino acids. CDR1 and CDR2 from the germline V gene are WSHSY and SAAADI. Here the CDR3 DNA reads TGCGCCAGCAGTGAGATGGCCCCCGGGGCCAAAAACATTCAGTACTTC. This codes for CASSEMAPGAKNIQYF.